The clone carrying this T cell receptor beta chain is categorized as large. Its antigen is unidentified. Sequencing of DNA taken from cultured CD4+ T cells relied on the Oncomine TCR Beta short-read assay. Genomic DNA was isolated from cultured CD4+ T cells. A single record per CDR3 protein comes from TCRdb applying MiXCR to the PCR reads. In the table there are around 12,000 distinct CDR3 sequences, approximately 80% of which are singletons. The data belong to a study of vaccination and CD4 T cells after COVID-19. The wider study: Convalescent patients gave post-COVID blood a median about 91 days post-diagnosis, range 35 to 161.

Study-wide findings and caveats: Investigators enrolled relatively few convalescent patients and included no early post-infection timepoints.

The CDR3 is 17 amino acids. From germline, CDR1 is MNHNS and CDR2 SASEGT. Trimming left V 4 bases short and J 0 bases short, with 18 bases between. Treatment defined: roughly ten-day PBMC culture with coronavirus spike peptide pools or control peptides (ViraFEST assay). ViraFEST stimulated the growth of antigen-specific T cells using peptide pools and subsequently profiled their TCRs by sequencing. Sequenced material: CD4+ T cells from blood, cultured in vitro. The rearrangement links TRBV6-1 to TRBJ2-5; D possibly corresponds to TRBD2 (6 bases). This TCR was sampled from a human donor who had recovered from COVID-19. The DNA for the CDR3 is TGTGCCAGCAGTGCTCAAGGACGGGGGATATACCAAGAGACCCAGTACTTC. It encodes CASSAQGRGIYQETQYF.